What follows describes a single T cell receptor beta chain. Its antigen remains unidentified. TCRdb keeps only in-frame clones here, not all; method: immunoSEQ multiplex PCR. Altogether approximately 3,500 clones are present, 60% to 70% being singletons, with the ten largest covering roughly 18%. The record originates from a study of T cells in tumors after PD-1 blockade. Study-wide results and caveats: Most post-therapy expanded exhausted CD8+ clones were new, undetected before treatment.

The CDR3 consists of 15 residues. V dropped 0 bases and J dropped 2 bases, with 10 bases sitting between them. The chain employs TRBV23-1 and TRBJ1-2; D is perhaps TRBD1 (5 bases). TRBV23-1 is classed as an ORF, of uncertain function. This clonotype originated in a human donor with basal cell carcinoma. The sequenced sample was tumor tissue, obtained before anti-PD-1 treatment. CDR3 sequence reads: CASSQSGGLNYGYTF. The CDR3, as DNA: TGCGCCAGCAGTCAATCGGGGGGACTGAACTATGGCTACACCTTC.